This TCR beta chain derives from a study of glioma-infiltrating T cells. Using RNA template, CDR3s of TCR alpha and beta were amplified with iRepertoire arm-PCR. TCRdb re-called the multiplex PCR reads through MiXCR, storing one row per CDR3 protein. Of around 20,000 distinct CDR3 sequences in the sample, under 30% were seen once. General observations from the study: CDR3 overlap between tissue and blood was very small.

There are a few counts of this clonotype. What it binds is unknown. The sequenced sample was glioma tissue, nonneoplastic brain tissue, or PBMCs (not recorded which). This clonotype originated in a human donor with low-grade glioma or glioblastoma, undergoing nonglioma brain surgery, or in good health (not recorded which).

The CDR3 region is CASSSGQPSSGNTIYF. CDR3 nucleotides: TGTGCCAGCAGTTCTGGACAGCCCAGCTCTGGAAACACCATATATTTT. The rearrangement uses TRBV2 and TRBJ1-3; weak D call: TRBD1 (6 bases). Trimming pared 5 bases from V and 0 bases from J, leaving 14 bases between. The CDR3 is made up of 16 amino acids. The germline CDR1 and CDR2 sequences are SNHLY and FYNNEI.